These T cell receptor beta chains were read from a single sample in a study of spatial heterogeneity in lung cancer. TCRdb re-derived calls from the 5' RACE reads in MiXCR, one entry per CDR3 protein. The top ten clones hold 16% of a sample with some 120,000 distinct CDR3 sequences, 12% of them seen once. The specimen comprised PBMCs, sampled at follow-up. The receptors stem from a male donor with early-stage non-small cell lung cancer. Each CDR3 is given with its conserved first and last residue. Clone size, where shown, is once, few, many, or a class for clones that have expanded.

many TRBV5-1 CASSLVTGTANTEAFF
NA TRBV28 CASSYPGGGSSPLHF
NA TRBV25-1 CASSEPGRTETQYF
NA TRBV3-1 CAAQGSGANVLTF
few TRBV20-1 CSASPLSSYNEQFF
many TRBV5-6 CASSLGRGTEAFF
NA TRBV6-2/TRBV6-3 CASSWARFSSEQYF
many TRBV6-2/TRBV6-3 CASSYSRDRKLYTF
NA TRBV12-3/TRBV12-4 CASSPGQGSRQYF
NA TRBV24-1 CATSETDRAERDEQFF
many TRBV9 CASSPRTGPETQYF
NA TRBV28 CASAPGSSYEQYF
NA TRBV27 CASSPVVQGYEQYF
NA TRBV28 CASSPSTGVQPQHF
NA TRBV29-1 CSVLRQGDTGELFF
many TRBV28 CASGGGQPNTEAFF
few TRBV7-3 CASSRGTGANVLTF
many TRBV29-1 CSFAGDSGNTIYF
few TRBV4-3 CASSQGSSGGAGTQYF
many TRBV5-5 CASSSGTGTAEQFF
few TRBV15 CATCSTGHSYEQYF
NA TRBV29-1 CSVEPTQQETQYF
many TRBV10-3 CAISPGQGVYEQYF
NA TRBV20-1 CSARDPRGQILEAFF
NA TRBV3-1 CASSQVTALNTGELFF